This T cell receptor beta chain was recovered during a study of T cell repertoires in cytomegalovirus infection. Each CDR3 protein gets one entry after TCRdb re-called the reads with MiXCR. Of 900,000 to 950,000 distinct CDR3 sequences listed, around 32% are singletons. Deletions cut 5 bases from V and 2 bases from J, with 10 bases between. CDR3 length: 13 amino acids. CDR1 and CDR2 (germline): LNHDA, SQIVND (reference sequence). In regard to this clonotype: Its antigen is undetermined.

This specimen consisted of cultured CD8+ T cells from PBMCs, obtained from culture after CMV antigen stimulation. The chain links TRBV19 to TRBJ2-7, with D unclear. The receptor was derived from a human donor in good health (CMV status not recorded). Some clones in this sample may be carry-over from other donors' samples. CDR3 loop: CASSFDLTYEQYF. Here the CDR3 DNA reads TGTGCCAGTAGTTTCGACCTGACCTACGAGCAGTACTTC. The full variable domain, rest sourced from reference TRBV19 and TRBJ2-7, is DGGITQSPKYLFRKEGQNVTLSCEQNLNHDAMYWYRQDPGQGLRLIYYSQIVNDFQKGDIAEGYSVSREKKESFPLTVTSAQKNPTAFYLCASSFDLTYEQYFGPGTRLTVT.